This TCR beta chain was identified during a study of early T cells in non-severe SARS-CoV-2 infection. MiXCR was run by TCRdb on the 5' RACE reads, yielding one entry per CDR3 protein. The table records 75,000 to 80,000 distinct CDR3 sequences, about 11% of them present only once. Germline V lookup: CDR1 SEHNR, CDR2 FQNEAQ (reference sequence). The ends were cut back, 4 bases at V and 2 bases at J, with 11 bases in the middle. The CDR3 is made up of 15 amino acids. The sample consisted of whole blood, taken at baseline. This chain joins TRBV7-9 and TRBJ2-2; a weak D match, TRBD1 (5 bases). The sequence derives from an adult who was a healthcare worker with PCR-confirmed SARS-CoV-2 infection or an uninfected control (not recorded which). The CDR3 sequence: CASSSWQGNTGELFF. DNA of the CDR3: TGTGCCAGCAGCTCATGGCAGGGTAACACCGGGGAGCTGTTTTTT. Drawing the rest from reference TRBV7-9 and TRBJ2-2, the complete variable domain is DTGVSQNPRHKITKRGQNVTFRCDPISEHNRLYWYRQTLGQGPEFLTYFQNEAQLEKSRLLSDRFSAERPKGSFSTLEIQRTEQGDSAMYLCASSSWQGNTGELFFGEGSRLTVL.